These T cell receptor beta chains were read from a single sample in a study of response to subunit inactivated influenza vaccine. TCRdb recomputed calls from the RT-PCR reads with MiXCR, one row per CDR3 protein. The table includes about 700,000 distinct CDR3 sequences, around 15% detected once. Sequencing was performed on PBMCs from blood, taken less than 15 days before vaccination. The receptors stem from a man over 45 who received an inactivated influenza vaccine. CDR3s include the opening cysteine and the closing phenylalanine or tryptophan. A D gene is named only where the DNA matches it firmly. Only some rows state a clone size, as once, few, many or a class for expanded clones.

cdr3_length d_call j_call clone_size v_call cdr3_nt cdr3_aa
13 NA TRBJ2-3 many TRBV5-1 TGTGCCAGCAGCTCCCCTGGCACAGATACGCAGTATTTT CASSSPGTDTQYF
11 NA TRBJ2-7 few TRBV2 TGTGCCAGCGCAAACAGGCGCGAGCAGTACTTC CASANRREQYF
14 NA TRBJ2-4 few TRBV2 TGTGCCAGCAGACGACAGGTAGCCAAAAACATTCAGTACTTC CASRRQVAKNIQYF
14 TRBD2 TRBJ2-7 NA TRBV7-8 TGTGCCAGCAGCCTAATAGCGGGGGCCTACGAGCAGTACTTC CASSLIAGAYEQYF
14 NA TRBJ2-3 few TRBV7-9 TGTGCCAGCAGCTTAGTAGGGCTCGCAGATACGCAGTATTTT CASSLVGLADTQYF
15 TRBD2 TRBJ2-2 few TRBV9 TGTGCCAGCAGCGTAGTGGGACTAGCGACCGGGGAGCTGTTTTTT CASSVVGLATGELFF
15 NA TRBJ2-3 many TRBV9 TGTGCCAGCAGCGCAACCTCAGGGGTAGGGGATACGCAGTATTTT CASSATSGVGDTQYF
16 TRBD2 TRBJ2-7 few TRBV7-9 TGTGCCAGCAGCTTAGCGCTCAGCGGGGGTACCTACGAGCAGTACTTC CASSLALSGGTYEQYF
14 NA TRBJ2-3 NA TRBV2 TGTGCCAGCAGTTCCCAGGGAGGCACAGATACGCAGTATTTT CASSSQGGTDTQYF
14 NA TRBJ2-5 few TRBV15 TGTGCCACCAGCAGAGGCACAGGGAAAGAGACCCAGTACTTC CATSRGTGKETQYF
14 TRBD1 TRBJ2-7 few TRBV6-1 TGTGCCAGCAGGCCCCGGACAGGGAGGTACGAGCAGTACTTC CASRPRTGRYEQYF
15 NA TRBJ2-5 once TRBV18 TGTGCCAGCTCTCAAGGACAGCTGCGGAAAGAGACCCAGTACTTC CASSQGQLRKETQYF
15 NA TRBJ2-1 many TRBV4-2 TGTGCCAGCAGCCAGACCGGGACTCCCTACAATGAGCAGTTCTTC CASSQTGTPYNEQFF
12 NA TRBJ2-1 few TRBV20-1 TGCAGTGCTTCTCAAGGGGGGAATGAGCAGTTCTTC CSASQGGNEQFF
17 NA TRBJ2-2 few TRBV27 TGTGCCAGCAGTTCAGGGTCTGAAGTATCGAACACCGGGGAGCTGTTTTTT CASSSGSEVSNTGELFF
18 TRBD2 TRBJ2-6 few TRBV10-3 TGTGCCATCAGTGGTGAGACTAGCGGGAGTATTGGGGCCAACGTCCTGACTTTC CAISGETSGSIGANVLTF
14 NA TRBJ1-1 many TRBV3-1 TGTGCCAGCAGCCAAGGCGGTTGGAACACTGAAGCTTTCTTT CASSQGGWNTEAFF
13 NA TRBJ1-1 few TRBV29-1 TGCAGCGGGGGTGGACAGTTGAACACTGAAGCTTTCTTT CSGGGQLNTEAFF
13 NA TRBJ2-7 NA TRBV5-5 TGTGCCAGCAGCTTGGAGGGTCCTCGGGAGCAGTACTTC CASSLEGPREQYF
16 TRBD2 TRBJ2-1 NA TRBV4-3 TGCGCCAGCAGCCAAGATTGGCTAGCGGTCTACAATGAGCAGTTCTTC CASSQDWLAVYNEQFF
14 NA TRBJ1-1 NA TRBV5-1 TGCGCCAGCAGCAACACAGGGAGTGATACTGAAGCTTTCTTT CASSNTGSDTEAFF
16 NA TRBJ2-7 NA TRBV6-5 TGTGCCAGCAGTTACTCGAGGGCAGGGAGCTCCTACGAGCAGTACTTC CASSYSRAGSSYEQYF
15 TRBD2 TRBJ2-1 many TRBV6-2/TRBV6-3 TGTGCCAGCAGTATACTAGCGGGTGTTTACAATGAGCAGTTCTTC CASSILAGVYNEQFF
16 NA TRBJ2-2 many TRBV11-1 TGTGCCAGCAGCTTAGTGCAGGGGCCACACACCGGGGAGCTGTTTTTT CASSLVQGPHTGELFF
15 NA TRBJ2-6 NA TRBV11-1 TGTGCCAGCAGCTTACGGGCGTATGGGGCCAACGTCCTGACTTTC CASSLRAYGANVLTF
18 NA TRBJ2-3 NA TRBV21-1 TGTGCCAGCAGCAAAGCCGATCGGGGGCCCCTACGCACAGATACGCAGTATTTT CASSKADRGPLRTDTQYF
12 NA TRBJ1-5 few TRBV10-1 TGCGCCAGCAGTGAGGGGGATCAGCCCCAGCATTTT CASSEGDQPQHF
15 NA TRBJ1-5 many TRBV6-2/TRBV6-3 TGTGCCAGCAGTCCGACAGGAGGGAGCAATCAGCCCCAGCATTTT CASSPTGGSNQPQHF
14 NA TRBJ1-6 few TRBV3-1 TGTGCCAGCAGCCAAGGAGAGATACGGACGCCCCTCCACTTT CASSQGEIRTPLHF
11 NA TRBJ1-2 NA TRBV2 TGTGCCAGCCGGGTAGACTATGGCTACACCTTC CASRVDYGYTF
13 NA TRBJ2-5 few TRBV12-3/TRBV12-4 TGTGCCAGCAGTTTTCAGGGGATGGTGACCCAGTACTTC CASSFQGMVTQYF
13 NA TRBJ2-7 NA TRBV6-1 TGTGCCAGCACCCCTTCAGGGGACTACGAGCAGTACTTC CASTPSGDYEQYF
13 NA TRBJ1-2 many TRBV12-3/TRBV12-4 TGTGCCAGCAGTTCAGGTCGGCCCTATGGCTACACCTTC CASSSGRPYGYTF
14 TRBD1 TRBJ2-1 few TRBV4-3 TGCGCCAGCAGCCAAGATACGGAAGGGGGCGAGCAGTTCTTC CASSQDTEGGEQFF
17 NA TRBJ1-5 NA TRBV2 TGTGCCAGCAGTGAAGGGTTCCGGGGAGTCGGCAATCAGCCCCAGCATTTT CASSEGFRGVGNQPQHF
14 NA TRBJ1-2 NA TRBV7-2 TGTGCCAGCAGTTATCGGGGGAACAACTGTGGTTACACCTTC CASSYRGNNCGYTF
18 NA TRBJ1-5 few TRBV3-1 TGTGCCAGCAGCTCCGGGACGGGGGATTTTCTTACCGGGTTGCCCCAGCATTTT CASSSGTGDFLTGLPQHF
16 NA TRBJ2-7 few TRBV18 TGTGCCAGCTCACCACCGAGCACAGGGCGGACCTACGAGCAGTACTTC CASSPPSTGRTYEQYF
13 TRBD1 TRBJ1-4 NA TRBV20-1 TGCAGTGCCAACAGGGGGCGAGAGGAAAAACTGTTTTTT CSANRGREEKLFF
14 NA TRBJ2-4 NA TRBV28 TGTGCCAGCAGTTTTGGGGTGGGGCCGAACATTCAGTACTTC CASSFGVGPNIQYF
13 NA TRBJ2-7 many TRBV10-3 TGTGCCATCAGTGCCGTGAGGGAGGACGAGCAGTACTTC CAISAVREDEQYF
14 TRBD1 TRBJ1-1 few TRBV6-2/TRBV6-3 TGTGCCAGCAACCCGACAGGGCTGGGCACTGAAGCTTTCTTT CASNPTGLGTEAFF
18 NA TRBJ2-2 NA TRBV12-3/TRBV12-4 TGTGCCAGCAGTTTAGCAAGACTCCTCTCGTATCACACCGGGGAGCTGTTTTTT CASSLARLLSYHTGELFF
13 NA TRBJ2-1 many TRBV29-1 TGCAGCGTTTCTAGTCTTGGTGGGAATGAGCAGTTCTTC CSVSSLGGNEQFF
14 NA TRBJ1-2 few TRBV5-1 TGCGCCGGACGGGACAATCCGGGGGGCTATGGCTACACCTTC CAGRDNPGGYGYTF
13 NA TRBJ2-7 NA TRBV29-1 TGCAGCGTTGAGGGACAGACTAGCTACGAGCAGTACTTC CSVEGQTSYEQYF
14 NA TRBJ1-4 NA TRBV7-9 TGTGCCAGCAGCTTTAGGGGGAATAATGAAAAACTGTTTTTT CASSFRGNNEKLFF
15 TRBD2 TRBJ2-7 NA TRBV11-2 TGTGCCAGCAGCAGGACTAGCGGGAGGGTCTACGAGCAGTACTTC CASSRTSGRVYEQYF
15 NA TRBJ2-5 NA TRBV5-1 TGCGCCAGCAGCCCAGGGACAGCGGCGGGGGAGACCCAGTACTTC CASSPGTAAGETQYF
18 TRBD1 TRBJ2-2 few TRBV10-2 TGCGCCAGCAGACAAATGCCGGGACAGGGGAAGGGCACCGGGGAGCTGTTTTTT CASRQMPGQGKGTGELFF
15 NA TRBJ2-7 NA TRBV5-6 TGTGCCAGCAGCTTGGGTTCTCGGTCCTCCTACGAGCAGTACTTC CASSLGSRSSYEQYF
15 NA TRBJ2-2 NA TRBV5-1 TGCGCCAGCAGCTTGGTTGACAGGGAGGCCGGGGAGCTGTTTTTT CASSLVDREAGELFF
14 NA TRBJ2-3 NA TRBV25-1 TGTGCCAGCAGTGAGAGAAGGACAACCGATACGCAGTATTTT CASSERRTTDTQYF
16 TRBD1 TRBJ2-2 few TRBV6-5 TGTGCCAGCATGTACTACGGACAGGGGAACACCGGGGAGCTGTTTTTT CASMYYGQGNTGELFF
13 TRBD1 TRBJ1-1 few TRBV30 TGTGCCTGGAGTGTACAGGGGCGGACTGAAGCTTTCTTT CAWSVQGRTEAFF